The 29 T cell receptor beta chains below come from one sample, sequenced in a study of shared clonotypes between healthy human individuals. Sequencing was performed with immunoSEQ multiplex PCR; in TCRdb, only in-frame clones are kept and a portion is missing. Seen here are around 1.4 million clones, around 98.5% observed once, and the top ten hold about 0.4%. Material: naive CD4+ T cells sorted from blood. Subset denoted: CD45RA+ positively selected. The receptors derive from a man aged 25 to 45 in good health.

The chain links TRBV5-8 to TRBJ1-5; 7 bases agree with TRBD1. CDR1 and CDR2 (germline): SGHTS, YDEGEE. V lost 3 bases, J lost 7 bases, and 4 bases stayed unmatched. This CDR3 comprises 13 residues. The CDR3 is CASSSTGLQPQHF. Written as DNA, the CDR3 is TGTGCCAGCAGCTCGACAGGGTTACAGCCCCAGCATTTT.

V and J are TRBV28 and TRBJ2-3; D might be TRBD2 (6 bases). The germline V and J ends were trimmed by 3 bases and 1 base, with 11 bases remaining between them. The CDR3 consists of 15 residues. Germline V lookup: CDR1 MDHEN, CDR2 SYDVKM. In nucleotides, the CDR3 is TGTGCCAGCAGTTTCGCGGGACTTCGCACAGATACGCAGTATTTT. Translated, it gives CASSFAGLRTDTQYF.

The rearrangement links TRBV5-1 to TRBJ2-6; D not resolved. CDR1 SGHRS and CDR2 YFSETQ come from the germline V gene. The CDR3 sequence is 16 residues long. Trimming left V 0 bases short and J 0 bases short, with 7 bases between. Written as DNA, the CDR3 is TGCGCCAGCAGCTTGGCCATCCCCTCTGGGGCCAACGTCCTGACTTTC. Translation: CASSLAIPSGANVLTF.

The CDR3 sequence: CASSQGTANEKLFF. The CDR3 nucleotides read TGCGCCAGCAGCCAAGGGACAGCGAATGAAAAACTGTTTTTT. The chain carries TRBV4-3 and TRBJ1-4; maybe TRBD1 (6 bases). This CDR3 is 14 amino acids long. The V gene lost 1 base and the J gene lost 5 bases, with 8 bases spanning the gap. Germline V CDR1 and CDR2: LGHNA, YSLEER.

The table lists this clone with a count of one. The V and J genes are TRBV11-1 and TRBJ2-2, with D perhaps matching TRBD1 or TRBD2 (6 bases each). CDR1 and CDR2 (germline): SGHAT, FQDESV (reference sequence). V lost 6 bases and J lost 4, with 15 bases in between. The CDR3 extends over 15 amino acids. The CDR3 DNA follows: TGTGCCAGCAGGCAATCTCGGGGGCTCACCGGGGAGCTGTTTTTT. Its protein is CASRQSRGLTGELFF. Based on the CDR3 plus reference TRBV11-1 and TRBJ2-2, the full variable domain is EAEVAQSPRYKITEKSQAVAFWCDPISGHATLYWYRQILGQGPELLVQFQDESVVDDSQLPKDRFSAERLKGVDSTLKIQPAELGDSAMYLCASRQSRGLTGELFFGEGSRLTVL.

CDR3 sequence: CASSPRGSQETQYF. The CDR3 DNA is TGCGCCAGCAGCCCCCGGGGTTCTCAAGAGACCCAGTACTTC. The chain uses TRBV5-1 and TRBJ2-5; D is possibly TRBD2 (5 bases). This CDR3 comprises 14 residues. Deletions cut 4 bases from V and 2 bases from J, with 12 bases between. Germline V gene lookup returns CDR1 SGHRS and CDR2 YFSETQ.

The V and J genes are TRBV5-4 and TRBJ1-1; D not resolved. Germline loops: CDR1 SGHNT, CDR2 YYREEE (reference sequence). CDR3 size: 16 residues. The V and J ends lost 1 base and 1 base respectively, with 14 bases between them. CDR3 sequence (DNA): TGTGCCAGCAGCTTGCGGGGTGGTATCCAGAACACTGAAGCTTTCTTT. Translated: CASSLRGGIQNTEAFF.

The chain uses TRBV5-1 and TRBJ2-1; D remains unclear. Trimming took off 0 bases at V and 0 bases at J, with 7 bases between the two ends. The CDR3 is 15 residues long. The germline gives CDR1 SGHRS, CDR2 YFSETQ. The CDR3 DNA reads TGCGCCAGCAGCTTGGTATTGAGCTCCTACAATGAGCAGTTCTTC. Translated: CASSLVLSSYNEQFF.

The J gene is TRBJ2-2, the V gene TRBV11-2; D unclear. In germline, CDR1 is SGHAT, CDR2 FQNNGV. Trimming left V 4 bases short and J 6 bases short, with 9 bases between. The CDR3 is made up of 13 amino acids. This CDR3 is CASSSSIAGELFF. The CDR3 nucleotides read TGTGCCAGCAGCTCCTCAATAGCCGGGGAGCTGTTTTTT.

The chain links TRBV5-6 to TRBJ2-7, with 14 bases lining up with TRBD2. The CDR3 contains 14 residues. With V trimmed by 3 bases and J by 9 bases, 5 bases remained unmatched. CDR1 SGHDT and CDR2 YYEEEE come from the germline V gene. CDR3 DNA: TGTGCCAGCAGCTCGGGACTAGCGGGAGTCTGGCAGTACTTC. This gives the protein CASSSGLAGVWQYF.

V is TRBV29-1 and J is TRBJ1-2; no definite D call. Per germline, CDR1 SQVTM and CDR2 ANQGSEA. V lost 4 bases and J lost 6, with 15 bases in between. The length of the CDR3 is 13 residues. Here the CDR3 DNA reads TGCAGCGTTGCCAGAAAGCACGTAGATGGCTACACCTTC. This codes for CSVARKHVDGYTF.

This clone was counted a single time. This rearrangement joins TRBV5-4 to TRBJ2-1; 11 nucleotides match TRBD2. V was pared by 1 base and J by 2 bases, with 8 bases of the junction left unmatched. The CDR3 is made up of 18 amino acids. Germline V gene data show CDR1 as SGHNT and CDR2 as YYREEE (reference sequence). The DNA of the CDR3 is TGTGCCAGCAGCTTGACCCAGATAGCGGGAGGGACCTACAATGAGCAGTTCTTC. Amino acids: CASSLTQIAGGTYNEQFF.

This chain joins TRBV10-3 and TRBJ2-1; TRBD2 is a possible D gene (5 bases). V lost 0 bases, J lost 0 bases, and 12 bases lay in between. Germline CDR1 and CDR2: ENHRY and SYGVKD. This CDR3 has 17 amino acids. The CDR3 here is CAISESRGLNSYNEQFF. The CDR3, as DNA: TGTGCCATCAGTGAGTCGAGAGGACTGAACTCCTACAATGAGCAGTTCTTC.

The chain uses TRBV21-1 and TRBJ1-5. TRBV21-1 is labeled a pseudogene. The CDR3 contains 13 residues. In nucleotides, the CDR3 is TGTGCCAGCAGCAAGGATGGAGATCAGCCCCAGCATTTT. Amino acid sequence: CASSKDGDQPQHF.

The CDR3 DNA follows: TGTGCCAGCAGTTTGTCCCCCCAGTTGGGGGTACCGTACGAGCAGTACTTC. This sequence encodes CASSLSPQLGVPYEQYF. The rearrangement links TRBV28 to TRBJ2-7; D is possibly TRBD1 or TRBD2 (5 bases each). The V end lost 3 bases, the J end lost 4 bases, and 22 bases lay between the germline ends. Germline-derived CDR1 and CDR2 are MDHEN and SYDVKM. The CDR3 contains 17 residues.

The chain recombines TRBV13 with TRBJ2-7; TRBD1 matches at 9 bases. The CDR3 runs 17 residues. V was clipped by 5 bases and J by 3 bases; unmatched bases: 14. CDR1 is PRHDT, CDR2 FYEKMQ, per germline (reference sequence). The CDR3 coding sequence is TGTGCCAGCAGCACCAGGACCGGGACAGGGCTTTACTACGAGCAGTACTTC. Residues: CASSTRTGTGLYYEQYF.

This chain connects TRBV11-1 to TRBJ2-2, with D maybe TRBD1 (5 bases). V shed 2 bases and J shed 7 bases, with 20 bases lying between them. This CDR3 contains 17 residues. Germline-derived CDR1 and CDR2 are SGHAT and FQDESV (reference sequence). CDR3 sequence: CASSLQGVGIIGGELFF. The CDR3 DNA reads as TGTGCCAGCAGCTTACAAGGGGTTGGGATAATCGGCGGGGAGCTGTTTTTT.

The rearrangement joins TRBV28 to TRBJ2-1; 11 bases line up with TRBD2. The V segment lost 6 bases and the J segment 0 bases; nucleotides outside the gene matches: 4. The germline CDR1 and CDR2 sequences are MDHEN and SYDVKM. CDR3 length: 16 amino acids. This chain's CDR3 is CASSSTSGVSYNEQFF. The CDR3 DNA reads as TGTGCCAGCAGCTCGACTAGCGGGGTCTCCTACAATGAGCAGTTCTTC.

The rearrangement joins TRBV10-3 to TRBJ2-3; 11 nucleotides line up with TRBD1. Losses at the gene ends were 8 bases for V and 5 bases for J; bases not matched to a gene: 6. The CDR3 covers 14 residues. Germline lookup yields CDR1 ENHRY and CDR2 SYGVKD. CDR3 amino acids: CAIRDRGSLDTQYF. CDR3 bases: TGTGCCATCCGGGACAGGGGGTCTCTAGATACGCAGTATTTT.

V is TRBV18 and J is TRBJ2-3; D is unclear. V lost 6 bases to trimming and J lost 11 bases, with 12 bases between them. Germline V lookup: CDR1 KGHSH, CDR2 LQKENI. There are 11 residues in the CDR3. This chain's CDR3 is CASSSTSGQYF. The CDR3 nucleotides are TGTGCCAGCTCGTCGACCAGTGGGCAGTATTTT.

The V gene is TRBV18, the J gene TRBJ1-2, with D unclear. The CDR3 sequence is 14 residues long. Germline V gene sequence: CDR1 KGHSH, CDR2 LQKENI. V gave up 2 bases and J gave up 5 bases, with 12 bases separating them. The CDR3: CASSPNGLFYGYTF. CDR3 nucleotides: TGTGCCAGCTCACCAAACGGACTCTTTTATGGCTACACCTTC.

The chain couples TRBV9 to TRBJ2-5; no clear D gene. Trimming removed 0 bases from V and 4 bases from J, with 13 bases in between. This CDR3 is built from 15 residues. In germline, CDR1 is SGDLS, CDR2 YYNGEE. This chain's CDR3 is CASSVEGRPRETQYF. Here the CDR3 DNA reads TGTGCCAGCAGCGTAGAAGGCAGACCCCGAGAGACCCAGTACTTC.

The chain combines TRBV6-5 with TRBJ2-5, with 15 bases aligning to TRBD2. J lost 4 bases, V lost 2 bases, and 2 bases had no gene match. The CDR3 covers 16 residues. CDR1 MNHEY and CDR2 SVGAGI come from the germline V gene. The DNA of the CDR3 is TGTGCCAGCAGTTACCCGGGACTAGCGGGAGGAGAGACCCAGTACTTC. Translation gives CASSYPGLAGGETQYF.

The V and J genes are TRBV5-1 and TRBJ2-7; no firm D call. This CDR3 has 18 residues. Trimming shortened V by 0 bases and J by 4 bases, and 23 bases separated the two germline ends. The germline V gene encodes CDR1 SGHRS and CDR2 YFSETQ. In nucleotides, the CDR3 is TGCGCCAGCAGCTTGGATTCGGTTGTTGGCCCACTACCTTACGAGCAGTACTTC. It yields the protein CASSLDSVVGPLPYEQYF.

The chain combines TRBV18 with TRBJ2-3; D is unresolved. Germline V CDR1 and CDR2: KGHSH, LQKENI. Trimming took off 4 bases at V and 1 base at J, with 9 bases between the two ends. This CDR3 spans 14 amino acids. The CDR3 bases are TGTGCCAGCTCACGGCGGTCTGGCACAGATACGCAGTATTTT. It codes for CASSRRSGTDTQYF.

The chain joins TRBV5-6 to TRBJ2-7, with 9 bases aligning to TRBD1. Unmatched junction bases numbered 9, after V lost 5 bases and J lost 3 bases. Germline CDR1 and CDR2: SGHDT and YYEEEE. CDR3 size: 15 residues. CDR3 residues: CASRQGQGDFYEQYF. DNA of the CDR3: TGTGCCAGCAGGCAGGGACAGGGAGACTTCTACGAGCAGTACTTC.

CDR3 sequence reads: CASSDGRHNEQFF. CDR3 bases: TGTGCCAGCAGTGACGGGCGTCACAATGAGCAGTTCTTC. The chain carries TRBV6-4 and TRBJ2-1; D not certain. The CDR3 has 13 residues. Germline CDR1 MRHNA, CDR2 SNTAGT. V shed 2 bases and J shed 5 bases, with 7 bases lying between them.

The rearrangement joins TRBV5-1 to TRBJ2-2, with 12 bases fitting TRBD1. V lost 3 bases and J lost 2; bases outside the gene matches: 2. This CDR3 has 16 amino acids. Germline V gene lookup returns CDR1 SGHRS and CDR2 YFSETQ. The CDR3 loop reads CASSSGTGGNTGELFF. CDR3 in DNA: TGCGCCAGCAGCTCTGGGACAGGGGGCAACACCGGGGAGCTGTTTTTT. Complete variable domain (other parts from reference TRBV5-1 and TRBJ2-2): KAGVTQTPRYLIKTRGQQVTLSCSPISGHRSVSWYQQTPGQGLQFLFEYFSETQRNKGNFPGRFSGRQFSNSRSEMNVSTLELGDSALYLCASSSGTGGNTGELFFGEGSRLTVL.

As regards this clone: At one boundary the junction diverges from the germline segment, which might be a read error. The J gene is TRBJ2-1, the V gene TRBV6-1; D might be TRBD1 or TRBD2, each matching 5 bases. The germline gives CDR1 MNHNS, CDR2 SASEGT. The CDR3 is 18 amino acids. The CDR3 protein is CASSDREWGRSSYHEQFF. The CDR3 nucleotides read TGTGCCAGCAGTGACCGGGAATGGGGCCGAAGCTCCTACCATGAGCAGTTCTTC.